This T cell receptor (beta chain) stems from a study of PD-1 blockade in mismatch repair-deficient tumors (dated by TCRdb to 2017 to 2019). Study-level background: The trial enrolled some 90 consecutive patients with under 15 mismatch repair-deficient cancer types between 2013 and 2016, all previously treated and progressing. Tumor-associated T cell clones in the peripheral blood of patients responding to PD-1 blockade were tracked using deep sequencing of TCR CDR3 regions. The research as a whole found: Tumor-resident clones, often undetectable in blood before treatment, expanded rapidly after pembrolizumab and then contracted, generally before radiologic responses.

Library preparation was by the immunoSEQ multiplex PCR assay. Imported from immuneACCESS, the table was reduced by TCRdb to in-frame sequences with V and J called. These copies leave out some clones; in studies compared against another copy, an unresolved V gene accounts for under half, and the cause of the remainder is not known. Across this sample there are 40,000 to 65,000 clones, with roughly 80% seen only once. The ten largest clones take up 6.5% to 9% of the sample. Mismatch repair deficiency in every enrolled patient was established by polymerase chain reaction or immunohistochemistry. TCR sequencing was carried out for three patients who responded to pembrolizumab therapy. Pembrolizumab PD-1 blockade was prospectively tested in advanced mismatch repair-deficient cancers, regardless of tissue of origin, in the phase II trial. Peripheral blood T cell samples were serially collected before and at multiple times after PD-1 blockade was started. Blood sampling times were reported as weeks after the first pembrolizumab dose.

From a lookup of the germline V gene (reference sequence), CDR1 and CDR2 are MNHEY and SMNVEV. Reading from cysteine to phenylalanine, the CDR3 counts 17 amino acids. The only DNA kept is the CDR3, 51 bases in frame from the first base. V is pruned by 5 bases and J by 0 bases, leaving 7 bases of the junction without a gene match. This clone has only one observation. The specificity of this receptor is unknown. No base quality values were provided; no much bigger clone lies one nucleotide off. This chain is built from TRBV27 and TRBJ2-2; 9 bases in the middle match TRBD2. This sequence was found in an adult with mismatch repair-deficient cancer. Sequences were derived from peripheral blood, sampled roughly 19 weeks after starting pembrolizumab. The CDR3 here reads CASSRGRATSNTGELFF. The nucleotides read TGTGCCAGCAGTCGCGGGAGGGCAACCTCGAACACCGGGGAGCTGTTTTTT.